A selection of T cell receptor beta chains follows, all from one sample in a study of CD8+CD57+ T cells in acquired aplastic anemia. In TCRdb, the reads were re-called with MiXCR into one record per CDR3 protein. Here the sample spans about 170,000 distinct CDR3 sequences, 63% being singletons. The sample was sorted CD4+, CD8+, or CD8+CD57+ T cells (not recorded which) from PBMCs. The receptors stem from a human donor in good health. Each CDR3 is given without its conserved first and last residue. D genes are given only for firm matches. Clone size, where shown, is once, few, many, or a class for clones that have expanded.

clone_size,v_call,cdr3_length,d_call,j_call,cdr3_aa
many,TRBV29-1,10,-,TRBJ1-2,SVAELVYGYT
-,TRBV7-6,13,-,TRBJ2-1,ASSPDLDRYNEQF
-,TRBV5-1,13,-,TRBJ2-3,ASSSHHSQADTQY
-,TRBV10-3,14,TRBD1,TRBJ1-1,AISESFGRGGAEAF
-,TRBV12-3/TRBV12-4,13,TRBD2,TRBJ2-3,ASSYLGGSTDTQY
few,TRBV12-3/TRBV12-4,12,TRBD1,TRBJ2-5,ASSTWDRVRSQY
-,TRBV9,8,-,TRBJ2-7,ASSVSEQY
-,TRBV9,13,TRBD2,TRBJ2-1,ASSLASGSTNEQF
-,TRBV20-1,12,TRBD1,TRBJ2-5,SARESGTGETQY
few,TRBV7-6,13,-,TRBJ1-6,ASSLGRESNSPLH
-,TRBV20-1,11,-,TRBJ2-2,SARVLNTGELF
-,TRBV2,11,-,TRBJ2-1,ASDKSSYNEQF
-,TRBV6-5,12,TRBD2,TRBJ2-1,ASSSRTSANEQF
few,TRBV7-9,11,-,TRBJ1-4,ASSFDLNEKLF
-,TRBV29-1,11,-,TRBJ2-7,SVENTLGYEQY
-,TRBV6-1,11,-,TRBJ2-3,ASAGTRGDTQY
-,TRBV7-9,10,-,TRBJ2-7,ASEHRAYKQY
-,TRBV25-1,14,-,TRBJ2-7,ASSTQRRDIPYEQY
-,TRBV10-3,13,TRBD1,TRBJ2-5,AISEPGTGKETQY
-,TRBV7-2,13,TRBD1,TRBJ2-7,ASSLVRGLVYEQY
few,TRBV3-1,11,-,TRBJ2-7,ASSQDNAYEQY
-,TRBV9,12,-,TRBJ2-3,ASSVESGTDTQY
few,TRBV18,10,-,TRBJ2-1,ASSPGSNEQF
many,TRBV12-3/TRBV12-4,9,-,TRBJ1-2,ASSSGYGYT
many,TRBV11-3,11,-,TRBJ1-1,ASSLKGGTEAF
-,TRBV10-3,9,-,TRBJ1-2,AISRGNGYT
-,TRBV7-2,9,-,TRBJ2-3,ASSQGDTQY
many,TRBV5-1,13,-,TRBJ2-5,ASSLKRGNQETQY
-,TRBV24-1,13,TRBD2,TRBJ2-2,ATGLAGANTGELF
-,TRBV19,9,-,TRBJ1-5,ASGNLQPQH
-,TRBV2,11,-,TRBJ2-5,ASSLGIGETQY
-,TRBV7-8,10,TRBD2,TRBJ2-1,ASRGGSNEQF
-,TRBV9,14,TRBD2,TRBJ2-7,ASSVGAGGGSYEQY
many,TRBV3-1,10,-,TRBJ2-7,ASSQDVYEQY
few,TRBV7-9,12,-,TRBJ2-3,ASSLEGGTDTQY
-,TRBV20-1,12,TRBD1,TRBJ2-2,SGTGTAESGELF
many,TRBV9,14,TRBD2,TRBJ2-2,VSSVASGIGTGELF
many,TRBV7-8,12,-,TRBJ1-2,ASSSDGGHYGYT
-,TRBV20-1,15,TRBD2,TRBJ2-3,SARDLGTSGRADTQY
-,TRBV20-1,11,TRBD2,TRBJ2-5,SAFRGVGETQY
many,TRBV7-9,10,-,TRBJ1-5,ASSSSPQPQH
-,TRBV6-9,11,-,TRBJ1-1,ASQQGANGGAF
-,TRBV15,11,TRBD1,TRBJ2-7,ATSRQGDYEQY
-,TRBV29-1,12,TRBD2,TRBJ2-5,SVGTSGGGETQY
-,TRBV20-1,10,-,TRBJ2-1,SASGWGNEQF
-,TRBV15,14,-,TRBJ1-5,ATSRTLSVGNQPQH
few,TRBV7-9,12,-,TRBJ2-3,ASSLSRDTDTQY
many,TRBV19,12,-,TRBJ1-4,ASSTTGWNEKLF
-,TRBV6-5,12,-,TRBJ1-1,ASSYSGMNTEAL
-,TRBV20-1,12,-,TRBJ1-1,SARDTGLYTEAF
-,TRBV7-3,13,-,TRBJ2-3,ASSLQGGGTDTQY
-,TRBV9,12,TRBD1,TRBJ1-1,ASSVGQGGTEAF
-,TRBV12-3/TRBV12-4,11,-,TRBJ1-1,ASSERLNTEAF
-,TRBV29-1,10,-,TRBJ2-7,SVTTVGYEQY
-,TRBV4-1,12,-,TRBJ1-4,ASSQVSTVEKLF